The present TCR beta chain was sequenced within a study of CD8+ T cells in alopecia areata. The CDR3 is 15 amino acids. V was pared by 4 bases and J by 4 bases, with 9 bases of the junction left unmatched. The germline CDR1 and CDR2 sequences are MNHEY and SMNVEV (reference sequence). Study conclusions and caveats: Tofacitinib significantly reduced both scalp clonality and expanded CD8+ clones among the top 100.

Extraction of RNA preceded its reverse transcription into cDNA, which served as the sequencing template. Measured with immunoSEQ multiplex PCR; TCRdb has only the in-frame clones, and not every one. The sample records 200,000 to 250,000 clones, about 64% being singletons. Comment on this clone: Its antigen is undetermined.

Treatment specified: oral pan-JAK inhibitor, 5-10 mg twice daily. The chain carries TRBV27 and TRBJ1-1; TRBD1 matches 7 bases. Sequencing was performed on CD4+ T cells sorted from blood, taken at week 4, from a patient treated with tofacitinib. The receptor was derived from a human donor with alopecia areata. The CDR3 DNA reads TGTGCCAGCAGTTCCCCGGGGCAGGGGGTCACTGAAGCTTTCTTT. Protein: CASSSPGQGVTEAFF.